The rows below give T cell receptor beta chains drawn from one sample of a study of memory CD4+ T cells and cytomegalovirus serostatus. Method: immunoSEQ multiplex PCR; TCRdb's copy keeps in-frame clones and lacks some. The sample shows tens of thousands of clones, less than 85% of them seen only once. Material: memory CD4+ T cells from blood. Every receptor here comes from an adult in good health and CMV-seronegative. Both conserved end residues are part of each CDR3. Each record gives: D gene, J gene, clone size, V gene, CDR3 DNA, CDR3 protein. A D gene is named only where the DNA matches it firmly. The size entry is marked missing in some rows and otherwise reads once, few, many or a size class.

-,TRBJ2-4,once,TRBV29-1,TGCAGCGTCCGCTCCTTAGCCAAAAACATTCAGTACTTC,CSVRSLAKNIQYF
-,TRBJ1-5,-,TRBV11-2,TGTGCCAGCAGCTTCAGGGTCGGGCAGCCCCAGCATTTT,CASSFRVGQPQHF
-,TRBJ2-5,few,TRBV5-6,TGTGCCAGCAGCCCTTGGGCGTCTAGAGAGACCCAGTACTTC,CASSPWASRETQYF
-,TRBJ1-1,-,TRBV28,TGTGCCAGCAGTTCCCTCGTGGTGGGGTCAGCTTTCTTT,CASSSLVVGSAFF
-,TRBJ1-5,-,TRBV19,TGTGCCAGTAGTACCTCCGGGGGGTTCAATCAGCCCCAGCATTTT,CASSTSGGFNQPQHF
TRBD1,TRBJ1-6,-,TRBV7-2,TGTGCCAGCAGCGCTGGACAGGTGGGGGTGTCACCCCTCCACTTT,CASSAGQVGVSPLHF
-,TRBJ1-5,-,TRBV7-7,TGTGCCAGCAGCTTTGGTGGACAGTATAATCAGCCCCAGCATTTT,CASSFGGQYNQPQHF
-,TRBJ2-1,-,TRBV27,TGTGCCACCACCCCGGGGACCAGCTCCTACAATGAGCAGTTCTTC,CATTPGTSSYNEQFF
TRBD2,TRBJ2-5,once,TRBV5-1,TGCGCCAGCAGCTTGGTGGTAGCGGGGGGGCAAGAGACCCAGTACTTC,CASSLVVAGGQETQYF
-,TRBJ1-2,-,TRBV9,TGTGCCAGCAGCGTAGGTGGTGATTGGGTTTCAAGCTATGGCTACACCTTC,CASSVGGDWVSSYGYTF
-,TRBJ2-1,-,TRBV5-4,TGTGCCAGCAGCGTATCTAGGAATGAGCAGTTCTTC,CASSVSRNEQFF
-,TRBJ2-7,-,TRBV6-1,TGTGCCAGCAGTGAAGCCGGCGGGACAATCGCCTACGAGCAGTACTTC,CASSEAGGTIAYEQYF
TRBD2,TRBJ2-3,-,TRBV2,TGTGCCAGCAGTGGGACTAGCGGGGGAACAGATACGCAGTATTTT,CASSGTSGGTDTQYF
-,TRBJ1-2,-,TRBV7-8,TGTGCCAGCAGCATTATGGGCCTCCCGGATTTGGGGGGCTACACCTTC,CASSIMGLPDLGGYTF
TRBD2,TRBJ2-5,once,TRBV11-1,TGTGCCAGCAGCGCAGGACTAGCGGGGAGCCAAGAGACCCAGTACTTC,CASSAGLAGSQETQYF
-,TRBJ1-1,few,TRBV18,TGTGCCAGCTCACCCCACGCCGAGAACACTGAAGCTTTCTTT,CASSPHAENTEAFF
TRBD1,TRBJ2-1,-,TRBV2,TGTGCCAGCAGTGTTGACAGGGGTGGGGAAAATGAGCAGTTCTTC,CASSVDRGGENEQFF
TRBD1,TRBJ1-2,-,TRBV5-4,TGTGCCAGCAGCTTGGGACAGGGGGCTTATGGCTATGGCTACACCTTC,CASSLGQGAYGYGYTF
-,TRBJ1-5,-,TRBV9,TGTGCCAGCAGCGTAGCAGCGAATCAGCCCCAGCATTTT,CASSVAANQPQHF
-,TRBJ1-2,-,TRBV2,TGTGCCAGCACCCAGGATTTGACCGTCTATGGCTACACCTTC,CASTQDLTVYGYTF
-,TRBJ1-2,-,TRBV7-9,TGTGCCAGCAGCTTAGATGGCTATTCCTATGGCTACACCTTC,CASSLDGYSYGYTF
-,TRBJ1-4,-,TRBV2,TGTGCCAGCCGAAGGACAGTAGCAACTAATGAAAAACTGTTTTTT,CASRRTVATNEKLFF
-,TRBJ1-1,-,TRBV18,TGTGCCAGCTCACCACCGGGGGGGCAGAACACTGAAGCTTTCTTT,CASSPPGGQNTEAFF
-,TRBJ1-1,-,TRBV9,TGTGCCAGCAGCGTAAGCCCGGGAGACACTGAAGCTTTCTTT,CASSVSPGDTEAFF
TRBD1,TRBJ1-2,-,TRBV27,TGTGCCAGCAGTTCGGGGACAGTGGGGGATGGCTACACCTTC,CASSSGTVGDGYTF
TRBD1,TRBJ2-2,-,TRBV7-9,TGTGCCAGCAGCTTGGACAGGGGAGGTACCGGGGAGCTGTTTTTT,CASSLDRGGTGELFF
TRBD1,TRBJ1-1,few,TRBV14,TGTGCCAGCAGCCAAGATCCAAGGCCAGGGGGGACTGAAGCTTTCTTT,CASSQDPRPGGTEAFF
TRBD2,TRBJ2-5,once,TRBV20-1,TGCAGTGCTAGGATTGCGGGGGCCCAGTACTTC,CSARIAGAQYF
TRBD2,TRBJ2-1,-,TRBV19,TGTGCCAGTAGTGCTAGCGGGGGGGCTCGGGAGCAGTTCTTC,CASSASGGAREQFF
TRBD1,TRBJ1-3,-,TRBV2,TGTGCCAGCATGGGGGACAGGTCTGGAAACACCATATATTTT,CASMGDRSGNTIYF
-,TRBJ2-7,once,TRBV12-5,TGTGCTAGTGGTACAGGGATCGAGCAGTACTTC,CASGTGIEQYF
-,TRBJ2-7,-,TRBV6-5,TGTGCCAGCCGTTCTTCGGACTACGAGCAGTACTTC,CASRSSDYEQYF
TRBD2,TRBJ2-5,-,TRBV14,TGTGCCAGCAGCCAAGATCTAGCTCGGGGGGCCCAGTACTTC,CASSQDLARGAQYF
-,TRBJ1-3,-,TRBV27,TGTGCCAGCAGTTTATCGCAGAGGATCGGAAACACCATATATTTT,CASSLSQRIGNTIYF
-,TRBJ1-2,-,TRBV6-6,TGTGCCAGCATCTCAAATCGGGGAGTCTATGGCTACACCTTC,CASISNRGVYGYTF
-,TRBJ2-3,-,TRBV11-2,TGTGCCAGCAGCTTAGATCGTGGGGGGACCGGTACGCAGTATTTT,CASSLDRGGTGTQYF
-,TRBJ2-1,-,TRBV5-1,TGCGCCAGCAGCTTGACGGGGGGCCGGGATGAGCAGTTCTTC,CASSLTGGRDEQFF
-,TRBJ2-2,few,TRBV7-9,TGTGCCAGCAGCTTAACCGGGGCGGTAACCGGGGAGCTGTTTTTT,CASSLTGAVTGELFF
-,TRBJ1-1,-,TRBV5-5,TGTGCCAGCAGCCCCCGGACAGACTCGAACACTGAAGCTTTCTTT,CASSPRTDSNTEAFF
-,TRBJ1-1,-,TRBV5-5,TGTGCCAGCAGGCCGGACGGTCGTGAAGCTTTCTTT,CASRPDGREAFF
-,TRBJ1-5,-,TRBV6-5,TGTGCCAGCAGCCCCCGGGGAGTAAGCAATCAGCCCCAGCATTTT,CASSPRGVSNQPQHF
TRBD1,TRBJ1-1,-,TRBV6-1,TGTGCCAGCAGTGTGGACAGGGGGCGGGTTGAAGCTTTCTTT,CASSVDRGRVEAFF
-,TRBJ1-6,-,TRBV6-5,TGTGCCAGCAGTTACCTTCAGGGGAATTCACCCCTCCACTTT,CASSYLQGNSPLHF
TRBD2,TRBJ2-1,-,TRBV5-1,TGCGCCAGCAGGCTACTTAGCGGGCCGAACAATGAGCAGTTCTTC,CASRLLSGPNNEQFF
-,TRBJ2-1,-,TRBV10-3,TGTGCCATCAGTGACGTAAGGGGGGCACTATACAATGAGCAGTTCTTC,CAISDVRGALYNEQFF
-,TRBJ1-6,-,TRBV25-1,TGTGCCAGCAGTGAGGCCGAAGGGAACCAAGGACCCCTCCACTTT,CASSEAEGNQGPLHF